Following are 24 T cell receptor beta chains from one sample sequenced in a study of control samples from healthy donors and cancer patients (dated by TCRdb to about 2020). Library preparation used the immunoSEQ multiplex PCR assay. TCRdb provides this immuneACCESS table in a form limited to in-frame rearrangements. Some clones are lacking; in checked studies, under half of them reflect an unresolved V gene, and why the rest are absent is not known. This sample has approximately 190,000 clones in its table, and roughly nine tenths of those were observed once. The ten largest clones take up 1.5% to 2% of the sample. Sequencing was carried out using blood. Receptors originate from a man aged 30 to 39 in good health.

This CDR3 reads CASSATDRDSGNTIYF. As DNA, the CDR3 is TGTGCCAGCAGCGCGACGGACAGGGACTCTGGAAACACCATATATTTT. The J gene is TRBJ1-3, the V gene TRBV21-1; the D call TRBD1 from the table was never checked on the DNA. TRBV21-1 is tagged as a pseudogene. This CDR3 comprises 16 residues.

The V call is TRBV6-5, the J call TRBJ2-2; weak D call: TRBD1 (6 bases). This CDR3 has 14 residues. Deletions cut 6 bases from V and 5 bases from J, with 13 bases between. From germline, CDR1 is MNHEY and CDR2 SVGAGI. CDR3 coding DNA: TGTGCCAGCAGACGGACAGTTGAAACCGGGGAGCTGTTTTTT. This encodes CASRRTVETGELFF.

The chain links TRBV5-1 to TRBJ2-3, with D possibly matching TRBD2 (5 bases). CDR1 SGHRS and CDR2 YFSETQ come from the germline V gene. There are 16 residues in the CDR3. The V and J ends lost 0 bases and 0 bases respectively, with 11 bases between them. The CDR3 DNA reads as TGCGCCAGCAGCTTGGAGAGGGCAATGAGCACAGATACGCAGTATTTT. Amino acid sequence: CASSLERAMSTDTQYF. Looking up the rest from reference TRBV5-1 and TRBJ2-3 gives the full variable domain: KAGVTQTPRYLIKTRGQQVTLSCSPISGHRSVSWYQQTPGQGLQFLFEYFSETQRNKGNFPGRFSGRQFSNSRSEMNVSTLELGDSALYLCASSLERAMSTDTQYFGPGTRLTVL.

The chain has TRBV18 and TRBJ1-3; D unclear. There are 13 residues in the CDR3. Germline V gene sequence: CDR1 KGHSH, CDR2 LQKENI. The V end was cut by 0 bases, the J end by 2 bases, with 2 bases between. This CDR3 is CASSPPPGNTIYF. The CDR3, as DNA: TGTGCCAGCTCACCACCGCCTGGAAACACCATATATTTT.

As for this clone: One end of the junction fails to match germline, which may point to a read error. Within the sample, other DNA sequences also encode this same CDR3. V is TRBV5-6 and J is TRBJ1-6, with a tentative D call TRBD1 (5 bases). The germline gives CDR1 SGHDT, CDR2 YYEEEE. CDR3 size: 14 residues. Written as DNA, the CDR3 is TGTGCCAGCGTCTTTAGGGGCGGGAATTCGCCCCTCCACTTT. Encoded protein: CASVFRGGNSPLHF.

The V and J genes are TRBV12-3 or TRBV12-4 and TRBJ1-2; no definite D call. Trimming left V 5 bases short and J 2 bases short, with 9 bases between. CDR3 length: 13 residues. The CDR3 protein is CASSEGPNYGYTF. As DNA, the CDR3 is TGTGCCAGCAGTGAAGGGCCCAACTATGGCTACACCTTC.

The CDR3 spells CATIEDSSYEQYF. Here the CDR3 DNA reads TGTGCCACCATAGAGGACAGCTCCTACGAGCAGTACTTC. The chain combines TRBV24-1 with TRBJ2-7; the D gene is possibly TRBD1 (6 bases). V was trimmed by 8 bases and J by 0 bases, leaving 10 bases between them. CDR3 length equals 13 residues. CDR1 is KGHDR and CDR2 is SFDVKD in the germline V gene.

The rearrangement links TRBV12-3 or TRBV12-4 to TRBJ2-1; D call uncertain. This CDR3 comprises 13 residues. Trimming took off 6 bases at V and 9 bases at J, with 15 bases between the two ends. The CDR3 nucleotides are TGTGCCAGCAGCCTCCCCATAGTCTCTGAGCAGTTCTTC. This translates into CASSLPIVSEQFF.

The CDR3 DNA is TGTGCCAGCAGCGGGGAGTCAGGGGCTACCCTCACAGATACGCAGTATTTT. This translates into CASSGESGATLTDTQYF. The chain links TRBV9 to TRBJ2-3, with a tentative D call TRBD1 (6 bases). Germline CDR1 reads SGDLS; CDR2 reads YYNGEE. The V end lost 3 bases, the J end lost 2 bases, and 19 bases lay between the germline ends. The CDR3 runs 17 residues.

The sample holds a few counts of this clone. This chain connects TRBV5-8 to TRBJ1-1; D gene unclear. Trimming took 2 bases from V and 5 from J, leaving 7 bases between them. From germline, CDR1 is SGHTS and CDR2 YDEGEE. The CDR3 covers 12 residues. The CDR3 spells CASSFVGTEAFF. The CDR3 DNA sequence: TGTGCCAGCAGCTTTGTAGGAACTGAAGCTTTCTTT.

This sequence joins TRBV6-1 and TRBJ2-7; 8 nucleotides line up with TRBD1. The CDR3 spans 14 residues. V shed 3 bases, J shed 5 bases, and the junction held 6 bases outside the gene matches. Germline CDR1 is MNHNS and CDR2 is SASEGT. CDR3 nucleotide sequence: TGTGCCAGCAGTGAGGTCAGGGGGCGGAACGAGCAGTACTTC. This translates into CASSEVRGRNEQYF.

The chain has TRBV9 and TRBJ2-1; D may match TRBD1 or TRBD2 (5 bases each). V dropped 0 bases and J dropped 3 bases, with 10 bases sitting between them. From germline, CDR1 is SGDLS and CDR2 YYNGEE. The CDR3 sequence is 15 residues long. The CDR3 DNA reads as TGTGCCAGCAGCGTAGGAGGGGAAGGCTACAATGAGCAGTTCTTC. Its translation is CASSVGGEGYNEQFF.

The chain is built from TRBV6-4 and TRBJ1-2, with D possibly being TRBD1 (6 bases). V was shortened by 0 bases and J by 7 bases, with 12 bases between the two germline ends. CDR1 and CDR2 (germline): MRHNA, SNTAGT. CDR3 length: 14 amino acids. The CDR3 spells CASSDSPGARGYTF. In DNA form, the CDR3 reads TGTGCCAGCAGTGACTCGCCGGGGGCGCGTGGCTACACCTTC.

This chain uses TRBV27 with TRBJ1-1; no firm D call. Trimming left V 3 bases short and J 0 bases short, with 5 bases between. The CDR3 has 13 residues. Per the germline V gene, CDR1 is MNHEY and CDR2 is SMNVEV (reference sequence). The CDR3: CASSFQLNTEAFF. The CDR3 DNA follows: TGTGCCAGCAGTTTCCAGCTGAACACTGAAGCTTTCTTT.

The chain employs TRBV7-9 and TRBJ2-6; D may be TRBD1 (5 bases). This CDR3 has 16 residues. V gave up 2 bases and J gave up 2 bases, with 10 bases separating them. Germline V gene lookup returns CDR1 SEHNR and CDR2 FQNEAQ (reference sequence). CDR3 coding DNA: TGTGCCAGCAGCTTACAGGGTCAGGCTGGGGCCAACGTCCTGACTTTC. Protein: CASSLQGQAGANVLTF. The variable domain in full, completed from reference TRBV7-9 and TRBJ2-6, reads DTGVSQNPRHKITKRGQNVTFRCDPISEHNRLYWYRQTLGQGPEFLTYFQNEAQLEKSRLLSDRFSAERPKGSFSTLEIQRTEQGDSAMYLCASSLQGQAGANVLTFGAGSRLTVL.

This clone turned up a few times. This chain links TRBV9 with TRBJ2-1; 7 nucleotides match TRBD2. Germline lookup yields CDR1 SGDLS and CDR2 YYNGEE. This CDR3 has 15 residues. V lost 3 bases and J lost 2; bases outside the gene matches: 5. CDR3 sequence (DNA): TGTGCCAGCAGCGAGAGCGGGGCACCCTACAATGAGCAGTTCTTC. Translation gives CASSESGAPYNEQFF.

The chain joins TRBV3-1 (or the pseudogene TRBV3-2) to TRBJ1-1; D is unresolved. Germline CDR1 and CDR2: LGHDT and YNNKEL (reference sequence). The CDR3 contains 16 residues. The V and J ends lost 5 bases and 0 bases respectively, with 16 bases between them. The CDR3 spells CASSYNTLRMNTEAFF. The CDR3 coding sequence is TGTGCCAGCAGCTATAATACGCTTAGGATGAACACTGAAGCTTTCTTT.

The V gene is TRBV5-8, the J gene TRBJ1-5; D is uncertain. V was clipped by 9 bases and J by 16 bases, with 20 bases between them. This CDR3 is 11 amino acids long. The V gene's germline CDR1 is SGHTS and CDR2 YDEGEE. The CDR3 coding sequence is TGTGCCATCCATGCAAGCATCCTTAGACATTTT. It translates to CAIHASILRHF.

The V and J genes are TRBV27 and TRBJ1-2; D is ambiguous. Germline V gene sequence: CDR1 MNHEY, CDR2 SMNVEV (reference sequence). This CDR3 is 15 amino acids long. V lost 5 bases to trimming and J lost 0 bases, with 13 bases between them. The CDR3 protein is CASSPYDIANYGYTF. The CDR3 bases are TGTGCCAGCAGTCCCTATGACATAGCTAACTATGGCTACACCTTC.

Only one count was recorded for this clone. The V gene is TRBV7-2, the J gene TRBJ1-5; D might be TRBD1 (5 bases). Looked up from germline, CDR1 is SGHTA and CDR2 is FQGNSA. This CDR3 is built from 15 residues. The V end was cut by 4 bases, the J end by 5 bases, with 15 bases between. CDR3 region: CASSSHPGHHQPQHF. CDR3 DNA: TGTGCCAGCAGCTCGCACCCAGGGCACCATCAGCCCCAGCATTTT. Full variable domain (outside the CDR3, taken from reference TRBV7-2 and TRBJ1-5): GAGVSQSPSNKVTEKGKDVELRCDPISGHTALYWYRQSLGQGLEFLIYFQGNSAPDKSGLPSDRFSAERTGGSVSTLTIQRTQQEDSAVYLCASSSHPGHHQPQHFGDGTRLSIL.

This clone was counted only a few times. The gene calls are TRBV2 and TRBJ1-5; 9 bases map to TRBD1. The ends lost 6 bases at V and 4 bases at J; junction bases unmatched: 7. This CDR3 contains 15 residues. CDR1 is SNHLY and CDR2 is FYNNEI in the germline V gene. DNA for the CDR3: TGTGCCAGCAGCGGCGGGACAGGGCAAAATCAGCCCCAGCATTTT. Its protein is CASSGGTGQNQPQHF.

The chain recombines TRBV27 with TRBJ1-5; D not certain. CDR1 is MNHEY and CDR2 is SMNVEV in the germline V gene (reference sequence). CDR3 size: 14 residues. The V end lost 2 bases, the J end lost 5 bases, and 10 bases lay between the germline ends. This CDR3 is CASSLHTFHQPQHF. The CDR3 coding sequence is TGTGCCAGCAGTTTACATACCTTCCATCAGCCCCAGCATTTT.

In regard to this clone: The final CDR3 position lacks the conserved phenylalanine or tryptophan, pointing to a likely read error. J is TRBJ1-6 and V is TRBV5-6; tentative D call: TRBD1 (6 bases). Germline V gene lookup returns CDR1 SGHDT and CDR2 YYEEEE. The CDR3 sequence is 14 residues long. Trimming pared 0 bases from V and 10 bases from J, leaving 11 bases between. The CDR3 nucleotides are TGTGCCAGCAGCTTGGAGAGGGGGAAATCACCCCTCCACCTT. It is translated as CASSLERGKSPLHL.

The chain uses TRBV9 and TRBJ2-7; 12 positions agree with TRBD1. Germline V lookup: CDR1 SGDLS, CDR2 YYNGEE. The CDR3 has 14 residues. With 2 bases clipped from V and 6 bases from J, the junction kept 3 bases outside the gene matches. The CDR3, as DNA: TGTGCCAGCAGCGTGGGACAGGGGGCCGTCGAGCAGTACTTC. Residues: CASSVGQGAVEQYF.